This TCR beta chain was captured in a study of regulatory T cells in long-lasting Graves disease. In this sample, this clonotype turned up many times. The CDR3 has 14 residues. V lost 0 bases, J lost 4 bases, and 9 bases lay in between. CDR1 and CDR2 (germline): LNHNV, YYDKDF (reference sequence). Time point denoted: newly diagnosed GD, antithyroid drugs for less than 3 months. With RNA extracted from PBMCs as input, the TCR library was made. The authors built TCR beta libraries using iRepertoire HTBI primers and Arm-PCR of CDR3 regions. TCRdb called the multiplex PCR reads again in MiXCR, with one record for every CDR3 protein. This sample has about 440,000 distinct CDR3 sequences, with roughly 15% found just once. These sequences were also reported in another study, on T cells in Graves' hyperthyroidism and ophthalmopathy.

The TCR comes from a young woman with Graves disease. This chain uses TRBV15 with TRBJ1-2; no clear D. Sample: peripheral blood mononuclear cells (PBMCs), taken at new diagnosis, from a patient treated with antithyroid drugs. The CDR3 spells CATSRDLLGYGYTF. As DNA, the CDR3 is TGTGCCACCAGCAGAGACTTACTGGGCTATGGCTACACCTTC.